This is a list of T cell receptor beta chains from one sample in a study of radiotherapy plus CTLA-4 blockade in lung cancer. The protocol was immunoSEQ multiplex PCR, while the TCRdb copy is restricted to in-frame clones and leaves out a portion. Among tens of thousands of clones listed, almost 80% were seen once. Material: peripheral blood, obtained from a patient treated with radiotherapy plus ipilimumab. These receptors came from a human donor with non-small cell lung cancer who had stable disease on radiotherapy plus ipilimumab. CDR3s include the opening cysteine and the closing phenylalanine or tryptophan.

v_gene	j_gene	CDR3aa
TRBV15	TRBJ1-4	CATSRDSTDYEKLFF
TRBV4-3	TRBJ1-5	CASSQDLRDPQHF
TRBV6-5	TRBJ2-7	CASRRQLSSYEQYF
TRBV28	TRBJ1-3	CASREISGNTIYF
TRBV2	TRBJ2-1	CASSGLGIWDEQFF
TRBV19	TRBJ1-6	CASSRGNRMNSPLHF
TRBV25-1	TRBJ2-1	CASSDPRTGGFNEQFF
TRBV9	TRBJ1-1	CASSPLGGRTEAFF
TRBV7-2	TRBJ1-5	CASTPGYNQPQHF
TRBV27	TRBJ2-7	CASSSGPYEQYF
TRBV6-6	TRBJ1-4	CASRVWTGRDEKLFF
TRBV7-8	TRBJ1-4	CASSSRTGETEKLFF
TRBV19	TRBJ1-2	CASSISPGQGADGYTF
TRBV5-1	TRBJ2-1	CASSAGEGRGYNEQFF
TRBV6-5	TRBJ2-5	CASSYTQGGETQYF
TRBV27	TRBJ1-2	CASSFRGTSDGYTF
TRBV27	TRBJ1-4	CASRTATNEKLFF
TRBV2	TRBJ1-2	CASNRAGGYTF
TRBV19	TRBJ1-2	CASSFLYRGRVYGYTF
TRBV29-1	TRBJ2-2	CSTPDWNTGELFF
TRBV9	TRBJ2-1	CASSSPHNEQFF
TRBV5-6	TRBJ1-4	CASSLVSNHEKLFF
TRBV7-8	TRBJ2-1	CASSLDRYNEQFF
TRBV27	TRBJ1-6	CASSLSMGDRETF
TRBV2	TRBJ2-3	CASREEEDTQYF
TRBV6-5	TRBJ1-2	CASSEVGQGHGYTF
TRBV5-1	TRBJ1-1	CASRGATGPNTEAFF
TRBV5-6	TRBJ1-5	CASSPGGEENQPQHF
TRBV5-4	TRBJ1-1	CASSRGVQTNTEAFF
TRBV19	TRBJ1-2	CASSNSRGDYGYTF
TRBV30	TRBJ2-3	CAWSVQADTQYF
TRBV7-2	TRBJ2-4	CASSSTRTSINIQYF
TRBV5-1	TRBJ2-3	CASSLRGPANTQYF
TRBV19	TRBJ2-4	CASSMGGAKNIQYF
TRBV10-2	TRBJ1-1	CASRARASSEAFF
TRBV6-6	TRBJ2-2	CASRYPAGNTGELFF
TRBV27	TRBJ1-4	CASSFREVGKLFF
TRBV5-1	TRBJ1-1	CASRSGQPNTEAFF
TRBV18	TRBJ1-3	CASSPVETRSSGNTIYF
TRBV11-1	TRBJ1-6	CASSFRDHSPLHF
TRBV5-1	TRBJ2-1	CASSDMLPGGYNEQFF
TRBV15	TRBJ1-5	CATSSWTGLNQPQHF
TRBV9	TRBJ2-3	CASSVGRKMDASTDTQYF
TRBV5-1	TRBJ2-5	CASSLVSGEETQYF